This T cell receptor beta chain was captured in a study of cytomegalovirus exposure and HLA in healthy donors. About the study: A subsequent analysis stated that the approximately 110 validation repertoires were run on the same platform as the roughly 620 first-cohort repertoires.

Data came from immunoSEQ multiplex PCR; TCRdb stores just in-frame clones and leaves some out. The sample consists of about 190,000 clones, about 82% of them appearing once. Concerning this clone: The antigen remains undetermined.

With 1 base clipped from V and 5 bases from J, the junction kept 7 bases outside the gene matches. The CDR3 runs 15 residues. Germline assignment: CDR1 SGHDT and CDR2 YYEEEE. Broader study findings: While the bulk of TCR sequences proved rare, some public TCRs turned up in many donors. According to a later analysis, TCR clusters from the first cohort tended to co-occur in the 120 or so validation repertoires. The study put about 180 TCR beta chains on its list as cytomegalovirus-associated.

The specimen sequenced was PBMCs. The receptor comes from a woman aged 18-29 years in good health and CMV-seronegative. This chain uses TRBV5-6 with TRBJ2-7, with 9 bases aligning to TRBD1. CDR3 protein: CASSLRTGEVHEQYF. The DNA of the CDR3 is TGTGCCAGCAGCTTGAGGACAGGGGAGGTCCACGAGCAGTACTTC.